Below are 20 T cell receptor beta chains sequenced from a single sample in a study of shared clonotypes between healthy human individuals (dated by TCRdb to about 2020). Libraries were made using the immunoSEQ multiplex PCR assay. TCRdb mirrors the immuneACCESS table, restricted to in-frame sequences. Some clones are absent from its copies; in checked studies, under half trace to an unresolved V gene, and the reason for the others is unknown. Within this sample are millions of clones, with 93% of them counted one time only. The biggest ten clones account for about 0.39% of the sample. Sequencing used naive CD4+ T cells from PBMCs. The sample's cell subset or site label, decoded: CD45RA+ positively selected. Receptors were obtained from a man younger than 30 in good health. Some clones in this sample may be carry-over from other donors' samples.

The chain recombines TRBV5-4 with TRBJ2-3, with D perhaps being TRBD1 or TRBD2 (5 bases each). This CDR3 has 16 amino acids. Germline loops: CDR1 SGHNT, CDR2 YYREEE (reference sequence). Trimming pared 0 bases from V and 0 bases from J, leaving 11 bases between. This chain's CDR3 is CASSLGGGPSTDTQYF. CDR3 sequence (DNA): TGTGCCAGCAGCTTGGGGGGCGGGCCCAGCACAGATACGCAGTATTTT.

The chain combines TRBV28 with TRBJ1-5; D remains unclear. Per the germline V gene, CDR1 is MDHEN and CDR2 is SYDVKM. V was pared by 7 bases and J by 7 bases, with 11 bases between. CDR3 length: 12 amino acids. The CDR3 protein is CASNSGRQPQHF. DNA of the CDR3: TGTGCCAGCAATAGCGGGAGACAGCCCCAGCATTTT.

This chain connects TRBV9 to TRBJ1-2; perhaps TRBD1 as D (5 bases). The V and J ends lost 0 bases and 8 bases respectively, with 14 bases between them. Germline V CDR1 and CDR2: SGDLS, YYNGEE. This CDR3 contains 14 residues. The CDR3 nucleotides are TGTGCCAGCAGCGTAGGACCGGTGGGGGAGGGCTACACCTTC. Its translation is CASSVGPVGEGYTF.

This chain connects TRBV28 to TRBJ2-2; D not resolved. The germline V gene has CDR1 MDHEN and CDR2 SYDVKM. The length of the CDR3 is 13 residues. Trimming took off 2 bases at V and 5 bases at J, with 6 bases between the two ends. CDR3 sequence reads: CASSLEVTGELFF. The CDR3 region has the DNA TGTGCCAGCAGTTTAGAAGTTACCGGGGAGCTGTTTTTT.

Here the CDR3 DNA reads TGTGCCAGCAGCCAAGATCGACAAATGCCTCGGACGGACACCTTC. It is translated as CASSQDRQMPRTDTF. The chain recombines TRBV14 with TRBJ1-2; D is unclear. This CDR3 region has 15 residues. With 0 bases removed from V and 12 bases from J, the gap between germline ends came to 20 bases. Germline CDR1 is SGHDN and CDR2 is FVKESK.

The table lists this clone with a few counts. The CDR3 sequence is CASSTQGSTEAFF. The CDR3 bases are TGTGCCAGCAGTACACAGGGCTCCACTGAAGCTTTCTTT. This chain joins TRBV6-1 and TRBJ1-1; perhaps TRBD1 as D (6 bases). Germline V gene lookup returns CDR1 MNHNS and CDR2 SASEGT. Trimming took 5 bases from V and 4 from J, leaving 11 bases between them. This CDR3 is built from 13 residues.

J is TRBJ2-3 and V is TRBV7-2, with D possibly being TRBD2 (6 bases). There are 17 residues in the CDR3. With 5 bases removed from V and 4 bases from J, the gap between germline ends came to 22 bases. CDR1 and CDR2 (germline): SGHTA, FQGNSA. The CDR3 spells CASSPLGGPQRADTQYF. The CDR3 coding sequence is TGTGCCAGCAGCCCACTGGGGGGACCCCAACGGGCAGATACGCAGTATTTT.

The CDR3 is CASSTDSYYEQYF. For the CDR3, the DNA is TGTGCCAGTAGCACCGACAGCTACTACGAGCAGTACTTC. V usage is TRBV19 and J usage is TRBJ2-7; maybe TRBD1 (5 bases). The CDR3 loop spans 13 amino acids. With 6 bases removed from V and 3 bases from J, the gap between germline ends came to 12 bases. Germline CDR1 reads LNHDA; CDR2 reads SQIVND (reference sequence).

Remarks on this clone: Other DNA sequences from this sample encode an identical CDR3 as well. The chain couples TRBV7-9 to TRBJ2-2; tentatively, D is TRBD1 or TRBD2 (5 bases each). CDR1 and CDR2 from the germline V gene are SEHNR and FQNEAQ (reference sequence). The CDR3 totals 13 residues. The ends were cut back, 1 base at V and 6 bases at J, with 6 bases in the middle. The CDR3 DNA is TGTGCCAGCAGCTTAGTGGGACCCGGGGAGCTGTTTTTT. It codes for CASSLVGPGELFF. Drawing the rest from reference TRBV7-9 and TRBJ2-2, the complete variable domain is DTGVSQNPRHKITKRGQNVTFRCDPISEHNRLYWYRQTLGQGPEFLTYFQNEAQLEKSRLLSDRFSAERPKGSFSTLEIQRTEQGDSAMYLCASSLVGPGELFFGEGSRLTVL.

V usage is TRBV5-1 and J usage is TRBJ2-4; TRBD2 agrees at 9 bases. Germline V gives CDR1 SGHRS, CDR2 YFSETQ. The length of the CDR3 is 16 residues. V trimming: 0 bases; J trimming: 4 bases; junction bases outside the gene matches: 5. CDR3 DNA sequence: TGCGCCAGCAGCTTGGAGTTCACTAGCGGGAAAAACATTCAGTACTTC. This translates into CASSLEFTSGKNIQYF.

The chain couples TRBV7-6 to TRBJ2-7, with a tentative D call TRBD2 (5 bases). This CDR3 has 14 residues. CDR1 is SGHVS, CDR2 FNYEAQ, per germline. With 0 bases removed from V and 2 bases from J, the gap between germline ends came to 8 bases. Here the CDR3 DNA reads TGTGCCAGCAGCTTAGCGGGAGCCCCCTACGAGCAGTACTTC. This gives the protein CASSLAGAPYEQYF.

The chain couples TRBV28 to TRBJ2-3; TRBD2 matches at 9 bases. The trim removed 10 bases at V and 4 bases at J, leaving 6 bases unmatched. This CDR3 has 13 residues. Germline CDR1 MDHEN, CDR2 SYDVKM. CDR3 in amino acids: CATAGGPPDTQYF. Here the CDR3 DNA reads TGTGCCACCGCGGGAGGGCCCCCAGATACGCAGTATTTT. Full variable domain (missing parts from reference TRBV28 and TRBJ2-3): DVKVTQSSRYLVKRTGEKVFLECVQDMDHENMFWYRQDPGLGLRLIYFSYDVKMKEKGDIPEGYSVSREKKERFSLILESASTNQTSMYLCATAGGPPDTQYFGPGTRLTVL.

The CDR3 loop reads CASSAQGRGDGGELFF. In DNA form, the CDR3 reads TGTGCCAGCAGCGCCCAGGGCAGGGGAGACGGCGGGGAGCTGTTTTTT. V and J are TRBV9 and TRBJ2-2; TRBD1 is a possible D gene (6 bases). The V and J ends lost 3 bases and 7 bases respectively, with 19 bases between them. The V gene's germline CDR1 is SGDLS and CDR2 YYNGEE. The length of the CDR3 is 16 residues. Drawing the rest from reference TRBV9 and TRBJ2-2, the complete variable domain is DSGVTQTPKHLITATGQRVTLRCSPRSGDLSVYWYQQSLDQGLQFLIQYYNGEERAKGNILERFSAQQFPDLHSELNLSSLELGDSALYFCASSAQGRGDGGELFFGEGSRLTVL.

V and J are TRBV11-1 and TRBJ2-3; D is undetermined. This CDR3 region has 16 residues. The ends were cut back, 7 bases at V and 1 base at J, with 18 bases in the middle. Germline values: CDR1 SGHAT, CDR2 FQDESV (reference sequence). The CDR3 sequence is CASTVSSRYRTDTQYF. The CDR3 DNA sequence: TGTGCCAGCACCGTAAGCTCCCGATACCGCACAGATACGCAGTATTTT.

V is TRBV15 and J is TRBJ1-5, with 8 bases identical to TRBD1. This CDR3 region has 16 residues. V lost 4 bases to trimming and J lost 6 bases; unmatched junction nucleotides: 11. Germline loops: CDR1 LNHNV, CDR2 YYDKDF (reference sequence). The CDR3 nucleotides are TGTGCCACCAGCAAGACAGGGGTCGCGGATCGTCAGCCCCAGCATTTT. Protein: CATSKTGVADRQPQHF.

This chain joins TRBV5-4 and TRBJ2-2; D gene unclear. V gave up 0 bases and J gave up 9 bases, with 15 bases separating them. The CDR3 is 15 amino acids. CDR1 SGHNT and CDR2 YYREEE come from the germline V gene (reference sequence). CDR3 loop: CASSLASRSDWELFF. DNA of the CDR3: TGTGCCAGCAGCTTGGCATCGAGATCCGACTGGGAGCTGTTTTTT.

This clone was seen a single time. The CDR3 sequence is CASSPRTLGEQYF. The CDR3 DNA reads TGTGCCAGCAGCCCCAGGACTCTCGGCGAGCAGTACTTC. The chain carries TRBV11-2 and TRBJ2-7; possibly TRBD2 for D (5 bases). Trimming shortened V by 5 bases and J by 6 bases, and 14 bases separated the two germline ends. CDR3 size: 13 residues. Germline values: CDR1 SGHAT, CDR2 FQNNGV.

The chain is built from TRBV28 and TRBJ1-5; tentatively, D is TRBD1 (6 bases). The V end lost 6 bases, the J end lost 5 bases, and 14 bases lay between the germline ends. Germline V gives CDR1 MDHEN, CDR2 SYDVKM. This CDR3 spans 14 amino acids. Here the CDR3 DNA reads TGTGCCAGCAGCTGGGACACTTCTCATCAGCCCCAGCATTTT. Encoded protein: CASSWDTSHQPQHF.

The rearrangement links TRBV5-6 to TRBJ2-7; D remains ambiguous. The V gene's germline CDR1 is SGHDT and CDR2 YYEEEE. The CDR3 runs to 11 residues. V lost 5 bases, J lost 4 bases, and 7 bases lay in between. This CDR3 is CASSSQYEQYF. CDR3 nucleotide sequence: TGTGCCAGCAGTTCCCAGTACGAGCAGTACTTC.

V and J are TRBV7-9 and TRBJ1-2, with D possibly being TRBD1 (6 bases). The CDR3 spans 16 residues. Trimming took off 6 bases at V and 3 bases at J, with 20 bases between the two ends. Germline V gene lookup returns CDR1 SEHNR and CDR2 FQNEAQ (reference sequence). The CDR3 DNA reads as TGTGCCAGCAGATCGACAGGCCCAGCAATCCACTATGGCTACACCTTC. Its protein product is CASRSTGPAIHYGYTF.